These 28 T cell receptor beta chains came from one sample sequenced in a study of early T cells in non-severe SARS-CoV-2 infection. TCRdb recomputed calls from the 5' RACE reads with MiXCR, one row per CDR3 protein. Counted here are under 85,000 distinct CDR3 sequences, about 10% occurring once; the ten biggest clones make up 5.5% to 7%. Source material: whole blood. These receptors were collected from an adult who was a healthcare worker with PCR-confirmed SARS-CoV-2 infection or an uninfected control (not recorded which).

This clonotype was seen more than once but under ten times. V and J are TRBV10-3 and TRBJ1-6; maybe TRBD1 (5 bases). This CDR3 has 14 residues. CDR1 ENHRY and CDR2 SYGVKD come from the germline V gene. Deletions cut 0 bases from V and 10 bases from J, with 10 bases between. CDR3 sequence reads: CAISESRDLSPLHF. CDR3 sequence (DNA): TGTGCCATCAGTGAGTCTAGGGACCTGTCACCCCTCCACTTT.

At least ten counts were recorded for this clonotype. The rearrangement uses TRBV4-1 and TRBJ2-5; the D is unclear. The germline V gene encodes CDR1 MGHRA and CDR2 YSYEKL. Trimming stripped 0 bases from V and 5 bases from J, with 7 bases between. The length of the CDR3 is 13 residues. The CDR3 here is CASSQDHWETQYF. In DNA form, the CDR3 reads TGCGCCAGCAGCCAAGACCACTGGGAGACCCAGTACTTC.

This clonotype was observed once. V usage is TRBV2 and J usage is TRBJ1-6; 7 nucleotides agree with TRBD1. V lost 6 bases, J lost 9 bases, and 8 bases stayed unmatched. CDR3 length: 14 residues. Germline values: CDR1 SNHLY, CDR2 FYNNEI. The CDR3 loop reads CASRRTGEASPLHF. The CDR3 region has the DNA TGTGCCAGCAGGAGGACAGGCGAGGCTTCACCCCTCCACTTT.

This clonotype showed up many times. The chain uses TRBV7-7 and TRBJ2-1; D is undetermined. The V end lost 0 bases, the J end lost 4 bases, and 10 bases lay between the germline ends. Looked up from germline, CDR1 is SSHAT and CDR2 is FNYEAQ (reference sequence). The CDR3 consists of 15 residues. CDR3 in amino acids: CASSLALPGYNEQFF. The CDR3, as DNA: TGTGCCAGCAGCTTAGCCCTACCCGGGTACAATGAGCAGTTCTTC. The variable domain in full, completed from reference TRBV7-7 and TRBJ2-1, reads GAGVSQSPRYKVTKRGQDVTLRCDPISSHATLYWYQQALGQGPEFLTYFNYEAQPDKSGLPSDRFSAERPEGSISTLTIQRTEQRDSAMYRCASSLALPGYNEQFFGPGTRLTVL.

In its sample, this clonotype was seen many times. The chain couples TRBV28 to TRBJ2-2; D perhaps matches TRBD2 (5 bases). This CDR3 contains 15 residues. V was shortened by 6 bases and J by 0 bases, with 11 bases between the two germline ends. Germline-derived CDR1 and CDR2 are MDHEN and SYDVKM. Here the CDR3 reads CASSLRDPNTGELFF. Here the CDR3 DNA reads TGTGCCAGCAGCCTGAGGGATCCGAACACCGGGGAGCTGTTTTTT.

The chain links TRBV15 to TRBJ2-7, with TRBD1 identical over 8 bases. This CDR3 comprises 18 residues. The trim removed 0 bases at V and 0 bases at J, leaving 10 bases unmatched. From germline, CDR1 is LNHNV and CDR2 YYDKDF (reference sequence). The CDR3 nucleotides are TGTGCCACCAGCAGAGATCTGGCCGGGACAGGAGCCTCCTACGAGCAGTACTTC. This gives the protein CATSRDLAGTGASYEQYF.

The chain joins TRBV7-6 to TRBJ2-1, with 11 positions matching TRBD2. The germline V gene has CDR1 SGHVS and CDR2 FNYEAQ. The CDR3 spans 19 residues. V shed 5 bases and J 5 bases; nucleotides not matched to a gene: 17. Written as DNA, the CDR3 is TGTGCCAGCAGCCCTAAACCGGGACTAGCGGTCGGTTACCACAATGAGCAGTTCTTC. Translated: CASSPKPGLAVGYHNEQFF.

The sample holds a few counts of this clonotype. The chain combines TRBV18 with TRBJ2-5, with D perhaps TRBD1 (5 bases). The germline gives CDR1 KGHSH, CDR2 LQKENI. CDR3 length equals 13 residues. Trimming took 6 bases from V and 5 from J, leaving 13 bases between them. CDR3 in DNA: TGTGCCAGCTCTCGCAGGGTATTGGAGACCCAGTACTTC. Its translation is CASSRRVLETQYF.

There are many counts of this clonotype. V gene TRBV5-1 combines with J gene TRBJ2-1, with 9 bases matching TRBD2. V gave up 1 base and J gave up 9 bases; unmatched junction bases: 11. Germline CDR1 and CDR2: SGHRS and YFSETQ. The CDR3 contains 16 residues. In DNA form, the CDR3 reads TGCGCCAGCAGCTTGTCGTCTAGCGGGGAGGTCAGTGAGCAGTTCTTC. Its translation: CASSLSSSGEVSEQFF.

This clonotype has a handful of counts. The CDR3 coding sequence is TGTGCCTGGAGCTTCGGCAGTCAAGAGACCCAGTACTTC. Translation gives CAWSFGSQETQYF. The chain recombines TRBV30 with TRBJ2-5; D gene unclear. The germline V gene has CDR1 GTSNPN and CDR2 SVGIG (reference sequence). The CDR3 has 13 residues. V was clipped by 3 bases and J by 2 bases, with 10 bases between them.

The V call is TRBV7-9, the J call TRBJ2-1; possible D gene TRBD1, 5 bases. The V gene's germline CDR1 is SEHNR and CDR2 FQNEAQ (reference sequence). The CDR3 runs 14 residues. Trimming pared 1 base from V and 6 bases from J, leaving 10 bases between. For the CDR3, the DNA is TGTGCCAGCAGCTTAGTTACAGGATCCAATGAGCAGTTCTTC. As protein: CASSLVTGSNEQFF.

V is TRBV24-1 and J is TRBJ2-3; perhaps D is TRBD1 or TRBD2 (5 bases each). The V gene's germline CDR1 is KGHDR and CDR2 SFDVKD. The CDR3 is 15 amino acids. Trimming cost V 9 bases and J 4 bases, with 19 bases left between them. The chain's CDR3 is CATGGFVGSSDTQYF. The DNA of the CDR3 is TGTGCCACCGGGGGTTTCGTCGGGTCATCAGATACGCAGTATTTT.

This clonotype was seen only a few times. This chain uses TRBV3-1 with TRBJ1-3, with 10 positions matching TRBD1. CDR3 size: 17 residues. Germline CDR1 LGHDT, CDR2 YNNKEL (reference sequence). J was trimmed by 2 bases and V by 0 bases; bases with no gene match: 4. This CDR3 is CASSQDIGTGAGNTIYF. The CDR3 bases are TGTGCCAGCAGCCAAGATATCGGGACAGGGGCTGGAAACACCATATATTTT.

This clonotype occurred a few times. The J gene is TRBJ2-2, the V gene TRBV5-1; maybe TRBD2 (5 bases). CDR3 length: 15 amino acids. The V gene's germline CDR1 is SGHRS and CDR2 YFSETQ. Trimming took off 0 bases at V and 6 bases at J, with 12 bases between the two ends. The CDR3 DNA reads TGCGCCAGCAGCTTGGAGGCTAGCAAGGCCGGGGAGCTGTTTTTT. Encoded protein: CASSLEASKAGELFF.

This chain connects TRBV20-1 to TRBJ2-2; D gene ambiguous. CDR1 and CDR2 (germline): DFQATT, SNEGSKA (reference sequence). V was trimmed by 4 bases and J by 1 base, leaving 1 base between them. The CDR3 extends over 11 amino acids. The CDR3 sequence is CSAKNTGELFF. CDR3 nucleotide sequence: TGCAGTGCTAAGAACACCGGGGAGCTGTTTTTT.

The sample holds many counts of this clonotype. The V gene is TRBV11-2, the J gene TRBJ1-5; no clear D gene. V was cut by 4 bases and J by 0 bases, with 10 bases left in between. CDR3 length: 15 residues. Germline values: CDR1 SGHAT, CDR2 FQNNGV. The CDR3 protein is CASSSLKGSNQPQHF. For the CDR3, the DNA is TGTGCCAGCAGCTCACTGAAGGGTAGCAATCAGCCCCAGCATTTT. The full variable domain, completed using reference TRBV11-2 and TRBJ1-5, is EAGVAQSPRYKIIEKRQSVAFWCNPISGHATLYWYQQILGQGPKLLIQFQNNGVVDDSQLPKDRFSAERLKGVDSTLKIQPAKLEDSAVYLCASSSLKGSNQPQHFGDGTRLSIL.

This chain joins TRBV7-2 and TRBJ1-6, with 7 bases that match TRBD1. Germline V CDR1 and CDR2: SGHTA, FQGNSA. The CDR3 spans 15 residues. Trimming cost V 2 bases and J 7 bases; bases outside gene matches: 5. Here the CDR3 reads CASSLRGTDNSPLHF. The CDR3 nucleotides are TGTGCCAGCAGCTTAAGGGGGACAGACAATTCACCCCTCCACTTT.

The V and J genes are TRBV19 and TRBJ1-2; the D is unclear. The CDR3 loop spans 14 amino acids. With 6 bases removed from V and 4 bases from J, the gap between germline ends came to 15 bases. The germline gives CDR1 LNHDA, CDR2 SQIVND (reference sequence). Here the CDR3 reads CASRTQRTGYGYTF. DNA for the CDR3: TGTGCCAGTAGGACCCAGCGGACGGGCTATGGCTACACCTTC.

This clonotype was detected only a few times. V is TRBV5-6 and J is TRBJ1-2; TRBD1 aligns across 7 bases. Germline-derived CDR1 and CDR2 are SGHDT and YYEEEE. The CDR3 runs 14 residues. The junction had 10 bases not matched to a gene; V was cut back by 5 bases and J by 6 bases. In DNA, the CDR3 is TGTGCCAGCAGGCCTACAGGGGTTATCAATGGCTACACCTTC. Translated: CASRPTGVINGYTF.

This clonotype has at least ten counts. The chain is built from TRBV27 and TRBJ2-3, with 15 bases fitting TRBD2. The V gene end was trimmed by 4 bases and the J gene end by 1 base; junction bases not matched to a gene: 6. Germline V CDR1 and CDR2: MNHEY, SMNVEV (reference sequence). This CDR3 comprises 18 residues. This chain's CDR3 is CASSSGLAGGYGTDTQYF. Here the CDR3 DNA reads TGTGCCAGCAGTTCGGGACTAGCGGGGGGCTACGGCACAGATACGCAGTATTTT.

Many counts were recorded for this clonotype. This chain uses TRBV5-1 with TRBJ2-3; possibly TRBD1 or TRBD2 for D (6 bases each). The germline V gene encodes CDR1 SGHRS and CDR2 YFSETQ. The CDR3 is 14 residues long. Trimming took 4 bases from V and 6 from J, leaving 15 bases between them. DNA for the CDR3: TGCGCCAGCAGCCCGGGGGCCACACAGGATACGCAGTATTTT. Amino acid sequence: CASSPGATQDTQYF.

This clonotype appeared a few times. The chain has TRBV12-3 or TRBV12-4 and TRBJ2-5; D might be TRBD1 (5 bases). V was clipped by 5 bases and J by 0 bases, with 13 bases between them. The CDR3 runs to 15 residues. In DNA, the CDR3 is TGTGCCAGCAGTAACTCTAGGGGATACCAAGAGACCCAGTACTTC. Amino acid sequence: CASSNSRGYQETQYF.

This clonotype came up many times. V and J are TRBV21-1 and TRBJ1-6. TRBV21-1 is annotated as a pseudogene. The CDR3 length is 13 residues. CDR3 region: CANLGSSDSPLHF. DNA for the CDR3: TGTGCCAACCTCGGTAGTTCCGATTCACCCCTCCACTTT.

The chain couples TRBV11-2 to TRBJ2-1, with D possibly matching TRBD2 (5 bases). Germline V CDR1 and CDR2: SGHAT, FQNNGV. The ends were cut back, 1 base at V and 0 bases at J, with 7 bases in the middle. CDR3 length equals 15 residues. The CDR3 DNA is TGTGCCAGCAGCTTAGCGGGGAACTCCTACAATGAGCAGTTCTTC. Its translation: CASSLAGNSYNEQFF.

This clonotype was seen more than once but under ten times. The chain combines TRBV7-3 with TRBJ2-5; 9 bases fit TRBD1. V gave up 2 bases and J gave up 2 bases; unmatched junction bases: 15. CDR3 length: 19 amino acids. Germline CDR1 and CDR2: SGHTA and FQGTGA. The CDR3 here is CASSLDSYDGTGRQETQYF. The CDR3 DNA reads as TGTGCCAGCAGCTTAGACTCTTACGACGGGACAGGGAGGCAAGAGACCCAGTACTTC.

This clonotype was seen repeatedly, ten times or more. This chain links TRBV5-6 with TRBJ1-6; no clear D. Looked up from germline, CDR1 is SGHDT and CDR2 is YYEEEE. The CDR3 extends over 16 amino acids. With 3 bases removed from V and 6 bases from J, the gap between germline ends came to 16 bases. CDR3 DNA: TGTGCCAGCAGCTACATTCGGGCTCCCACTAATTCACCCCTCCACTTT. The encoded protein is CASSYIRAPTNSPLHF.

This clonotype was recorded a few times. V is TRBV11-2 and J is TRBJ2-1; D is perhaps TRBD1 (6 bases). The CDR3 spans 13 residues. Germline V gives CDR1 SGHAT, CDR2 FQNNGV. Trimming pared 7 bases from V and 9 bases from J, leaving 16 bases between. This CDR3 reads CASNNHRASEQFF. The DNA for the CDR3 is TGTGCCAGCAACAACCACAGGGCATCTGAGCAGTTCTTC.

This clonotype was observed many times. The chain employs TRBV6-6 and TRBJ2-3, with D perhaps being TRBD1 or TRBD2 (5 bases each). The germline CDR1 and CDR2 sequences are MNHNY and SVGAGI (reference sequence). The CDR3 consists of 12 residues. V lost 3 bases to trimming and J lost 8 bases, with 9 bases between them. This chain's CDR3 is CASSYGTPTQYF. CDR3 nucleotide sequence: TGTGCCAGCAGTTATGGGACCCCTACGCAGTATTTT.